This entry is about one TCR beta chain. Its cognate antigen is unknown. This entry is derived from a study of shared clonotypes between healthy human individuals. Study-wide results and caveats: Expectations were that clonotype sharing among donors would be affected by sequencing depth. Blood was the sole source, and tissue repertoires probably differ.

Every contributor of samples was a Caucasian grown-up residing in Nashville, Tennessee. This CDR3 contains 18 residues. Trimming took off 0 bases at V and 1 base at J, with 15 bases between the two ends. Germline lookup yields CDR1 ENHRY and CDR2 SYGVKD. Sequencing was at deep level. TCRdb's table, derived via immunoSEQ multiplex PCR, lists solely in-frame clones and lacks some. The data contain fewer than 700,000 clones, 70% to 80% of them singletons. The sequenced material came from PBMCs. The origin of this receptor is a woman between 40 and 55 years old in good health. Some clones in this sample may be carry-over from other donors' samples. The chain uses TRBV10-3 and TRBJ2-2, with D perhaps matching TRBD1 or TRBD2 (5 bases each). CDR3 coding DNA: TGTGCCATCAGTGAGTCTCTGGGACGAGGGGAGAACACCGGGGAGCTGTTTTTT. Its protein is CAISESLGRGENTGELFF.